This entry concerns a single T cell receptor beta chain. This specimen comes from a study of blood T cell repertoires in COVID-19. As originally analysed: The assay estimated nucleated cells by amplifying reference gene primers. Assay used: immunoSEQ multiplex PCR; TCRdb lists only in-frame clones, some missing. The D gene and trimming were derived from the DNA, and the V and J assignments and clone size from that table. Here the sample spans 330,000 or so clones, roughly 90% being singletons. This TCR came from a woman aged 25-40 years who had recovered from COVID-19. The sequenced sample consisted of PBMCs or T cells enriched from blood (not recorded which).

The CDR3 DNA reads TGTGCCAGCAGCAAAGACAGGGGGTTGAACACCATATATTTT. It encodes CASSKDRGLNTIYF. The genes are TRBV11-3 and TRBJ1-3, with 9 bases identical to TRBD1. The CDR3 runs 14 residues. Germline V gene lookup returns CDR1 SGHNT and CDR2 YENEEA. The junction had 6 bases not matched to a gene; V was cut back by 5 bases and J by 7 bases. The whole variable domain, filled in from reference TRBV11-3 and TRBJ1-3, reads EAGVVQSPRYKIIEKKQPVAFWCNPISGHNTLYWYLQNLGQGPELLIRYENEEAVDDSQLPKDRFSAERLKGVDSTLKIQPAELGDSAVYLCASSKDRGLNTIYFGEGSWLTVV.